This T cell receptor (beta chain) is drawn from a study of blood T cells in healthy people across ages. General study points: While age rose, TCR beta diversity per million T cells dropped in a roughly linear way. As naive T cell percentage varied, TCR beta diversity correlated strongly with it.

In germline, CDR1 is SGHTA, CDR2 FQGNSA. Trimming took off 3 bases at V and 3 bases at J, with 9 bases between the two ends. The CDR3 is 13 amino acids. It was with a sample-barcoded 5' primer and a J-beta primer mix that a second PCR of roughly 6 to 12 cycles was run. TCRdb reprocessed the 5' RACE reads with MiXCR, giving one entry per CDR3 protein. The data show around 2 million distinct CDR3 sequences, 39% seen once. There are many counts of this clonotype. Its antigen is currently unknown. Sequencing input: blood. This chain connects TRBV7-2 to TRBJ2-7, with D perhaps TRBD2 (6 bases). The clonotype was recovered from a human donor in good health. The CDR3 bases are TGTGCCAGCAGCTTCGGAGGGTACTACGAGCAGTACTTC. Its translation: CASSFGGYYEQYF. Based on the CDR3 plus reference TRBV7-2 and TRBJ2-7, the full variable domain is GAGVSQSPSNKVTEKGKDVELRCDPISGHTALYWYRQSLGQGLEFLIYFQGNSAPDKSGLPSDRFSAERTGGSVSTLTIQRTQQEDSAVYLCASSFGGYYEQYFGPGTRLTVT.